The T cell receptor beta chain under discussion was sequenced for a study of cytomegalovirus exposure and HLA in healthy donors. Whole-study results and caveats: A later analysis associated 15,000 or so TCR beta sequences with HLA alleles at a 0.05 false discovery rate. A list of 150 or so TCR beta chains associated with cytomegalovirus was given.

PCR used 60 Vbeta primers and 13 Jbeta primers. Clones were sequenced by immunoSEQ multiplex PCR, and TCRdb holds only the in-frame ones, with some missing. The sample records about 180,000 clones, around 80% being singletons. Trimming at V came to 3 bases and at J to 2 bases, leaving 10 bases not matched to a gene. Germline assignment: CDR1 SGHDN and CDR2 FVKESK. CDR3 size: 16 residues. There are a few counts of this clone. Antigen specificity is unknown. This sequence was found in a woman in her 30s in good health and CMV-seronegative. Sequencing was carried out using PBMCs. The J gene is TRBJ2-7, the V gene TRBV14; 7 bases line up with TRBD1. The CDR3: CASSHQSDRETYEQYF. For the CDR3, the DNA is TGTGCCAGCAGCCATCAGAGTGACAGGGAAACCTACGAGCAGTACTTC.